These 21 T cell receptor beta chains originate from one sample sequenced in a study of T-cell reconstitution after alpha-beta-depleted transplantation in children. The TCRbeta library incorporated unique molecular identifiers. MiXCR, run by TCRdb on the PCR reads, gives a single entry per CDR3 protein. The data hold 750,000 to 950,000 distinct CDR3 sequences, with roughly 15% observed a single time. Sequences were derived from PBMCs, mostly from graft donor cells, sampled 360 days after TCRalphabeta/CD19-depleted stem cell transplant. These receptors were collected from a male patient between 10 and 17 years old who had a stem cell transplant for acute lymphoblastic leukemia, so the T cells may come from the graft donor.

This clonotype was found a few times. V and J are TRBV29-1 and TRBJ1-2; perhaps TRBD1 as D (5 bases). In germline, CDR1 is SQVTM, CDR2 ANQGSEA. The CDR3 totals 13 residues. Deletions cut 0 bases from V and 6 bases from J, with 11 bases between. CDR3 protein: CSVEEGHRNGYTF. The CDR3 DNA reads TGCAGCGTTGAAGAAGGGCACAGGAATGGCTACACCTTC.

This clonotype has a handful of counts. The chain uses TRBV7-3 and TRBJ1-1; 7 bases agree with TRBD1. The CDR3 consists of 15 residues. Losses at the gene ends were 5 bases for V and 3 bases for J; bases not matched to a gene: 9. CDR1 and CDR2 from the germline V gene are SGHTA and FQGTGA. CDR3: CASSEGTDMHTEAFF. CDR3 DNA sequence: TGTGCCAGCAGCGAGGGGACAGATATGCACACTGAAGCTTTCTTT.

The chain has TRBV12-3 or TRBV12-4 and TRBJ2-7; no reliable D call. This CDR3 is built from 11 residues. V was pared by 6 bases and J by 6 bases, with 9 bases between. The CDR3 region is CASRLYFEQYF. CDR3 DNA sequence: TGTGCCAGCAGACTGTACTTCGAGCAGTACTTC.

In its sample, this clonotype was seen a few times. The chain is built from TRBV18 and TRBJ2-7, with D tentatively TRBD1 (5 bases). Germline CDR1 KGHSH, CDR2 LQKENI. CDR3 length: 14 amino acids. V lost 0 bases, J lost 5 bases, and 11 bases lay in between. The CDR3 here is CASSPPSRVDEQYF. CDR3 bases: TGTGCCAGCTCACCACCGAGCAGGGTCGACGAGCAGTACTTC.

The chain combines TRBV6-2 or TRBV6-3 with TRBJ2-7; no clear D. There are 15 residues in the CDR3. Germline CDR1 and CDR2: MNHEY and SVGEGT. V was clipped by 2 bases and J by 4 bases, with 15 bases between them. CDR3 amino acids: CASSYGKLPPYEQYF. CDR3 bases: TGTGCCAGCAGTTACGGTAAACTGCCCCCTTACGAGCAGTACTTC.

This clonotype was seen more than once but under ten times. This chain links TRBV7-8 with TRBJ2-7; 10 nucleotides align to TRBD2. This CDR3 has 18 amino acids. The J segment lost 2 bases and the V segment lost 1 base, leaving 11 bases of the junction unmatched. CDR1 and CDR2 from the germline V gene are SGHVS and FQNEAQ. CDR3 sequence: CASSLGSAGGPTPYEQYF. The CDR3 nucleotides are TGTGCCAGCAGCTTAGGGTCAGCGGGAGGGCCTACCCCCTACGAGCAGTACTTC.

The J gene is TRBJ1-1, the V gene TRBV28; D is perhaps TRBD1 (5 bases). V lost 3 bases and J 5 bases, leaving 10 bases between the germline ends. This CDR3 has 13 amino acids. Germline CDR1 reads MDHEN; CDR2 reads SYDVKM. This chain's CDR3 is CASSFRGQTEAFF. CDR3 sequence (DNA): TGTGCCAGCAGTTTTAGAGGACAAACTGAAGCTTTCTTT.

This clonotype was detected only a few times. This rearrangement joins TRBV6-2 or TRBV6-3 to TRBJ1-5; no definite D call. This CDR3 contains 13 residues. CDR1 MNHEY and CDR2 SVGEGT come from the germline V gene. Trimming removed 8 bases from V and 2 bases from J, with 10 bases in between. For the CDR3, the DNA is TGTGCCAGCTCGGGGATTGGCAATCAGCCCCAGCATTTT. Its translation: CASSGIGNQPQHF.

V and J are TRBV12-3 or TRBV12-4 and TRBJ2-1; D is unclear. CDR3 size: 14 residues. V lost 3 bases and J lost 5, with 11 bases in between. CDR3 nucleotide sequence: TGTGCCAGCAGTTTCCAGCTTAGGAACAATGAGCAGTTCTTC. Translating it yields CASSFQLRNNEQFF.

This clonotype was seen many times. The rearrangement links TRBV27 to TRBJ2-1; maybe TRBD1 (7 bases). Germline V gene data show CDR1 as MNHEY and CDR2 as SMNVEV (reference sequence). Trimming took 6 bases from V and 8 from J, leaving 17 bases between them. There are 14 residues in the CDR3. CDR3 in amino acids: CASRGGDSIDEQFF. The CDR3 bases are TGTGCCAGCAGAGGCGGGGACAGTATTGATGAGCAGTTCTTC.

The gene calls are TRBV5-5 and TRBJ2-1; no reliable D call. Germline CDR1 SGHKS, CDR2 YYEKEE (reference sequence). This CDR3 has 14 residues. V gave up 6 bases and J gave up 6 bases, with 16 bases separating them. The CDR3 region is CASKVVEPTNEQFF. The CDR3 DNA reads as TGTGCCAGCAAGGTTGTGGAGCCGACCAATGAGCAGTTCTTC.

V and J are TRBV5-1 and TRBJ2-7, with a possible D match to TRBD2 (6 bases). The CDR3 is 18 residues long. Trimming cost V 0 bases and J 0 bases, with 19 bases left between them. The germline V gene has CDR1 SGHRS and CDR2 YFSETQ. The CDR3, as DNA: TGCGCCAGCAGCTTGGCCGTCTCTTCTAGCGTGAGCTCCTACGAGCAGTACTTC. Translated: CASSLAVSSSVSSYEQYF.

The chain recombines TRBV20-1 with TRBJ2-2; TRBD2 agrees at 8 bases. V shed 6 bases, J shed 5 bases, and the junction held 11 bases outside the gene matches. CDR3 length: 15 residues. The V gene's germline CDR1 is DFQATT and CDR2 SNEGSKA (reference sequence). CDR3 in DNA: TGCAGTGCCCCCAGCGCGGGAGGTCGTACCGGGGAGCTGTTTTTT. Protein sequence: CSAPSAGGRTGELFF.

This clonotype occurred a few times. This chain joins TRBV7-9 and TRBJ2-1, with D unclear. The V gene's germline CDR1 is SEHNR and CDR2 FQNEAQ (reference sequence). The CDR3 spans 13 residues. Between the trimmed V and J ends, which lost 6 bases and 0 bases, there was a span of 6 bases. This chain's CDR3 is CASSHGSYNEQFF. The CDR3 bases are TGTGCCAGCAGTCACGGCTCCTACAATGAGCAGTTCTTC.

This clonotype was detected only a few times. The J gene is TRBJ2-7, the V gene TRBV20-1, with D uncertain. The CDR3 contains 13 residues. Germline values: CDR1 DFQATT, CDR2 SNEGSKA (reference sequence). DNA of the CDR3: TGCAGCCCCCGTCTCTCGAGCTCCTACGAGCAGTACTTC. This translates into CSPRLSSSYEQYF.

This clonotype was seen ten or more times. The chain is built from TRBV6-5 and TRBJ2-7, with TRBD2 matching 10 bases. Germline lookup yields CDR1 MNHEY and CDR2 SVGAGI. This CDR3 region has 14 residues. The V segment lost 3 bases and the J segment 12 bases; nucleotides outside the gene matches: 11. CDR3 coding DNA: TGTGCCAGCAGTTATAGGGCTAGCGGGAGATTAGCGTACTTC. Translated: CASSYRASGRLAYF.

V is TRBV4-1 and J is TRBJ2-1; tentative D call: TRBD1 (6 bases). The V gene lost 0 bases and the J gene lost 14 bases, with 17 bases spanning the gap. Germline CDR1 is MGHRA and CDR2 is YSYEKL. The CDR3 covers 14 residues. The CDR3 here is CASSQEQGPKKEFF. CDR3 DNA: TGCGCCAGCAGCCAAGAACAGGGTCCCAAGAAGGAGTTCTTC.

The chain combines TRBV24-1 with TRBJ2-1; possible D gene TRBD1, 8 bases. The CDR3 runs 18 residues. The germline gives CDR1 KGHDR, CDR2 SFDVKD. V was trimmed by 4 bases and J by 4 bases, leaving 22 bases between them. The CDR3 here is CATSDPGQGLLGYNEQFF. DNA of the CDR3: TGTGCCACCAGTGACCCAGGACAGGGACTATTAGGATACAATGAGCAGTTCTTC.

The chain employs TRBV20-1 and TRBJ2-2, with unresolved D. CDR3 length equals 16 residues. V was shortened by 0 bases and J by 0 bases, with 11 bases between the two germline ends. CDR1 is DFQATT, CDR2 SNEGSKA, per germline (reference sequence). CDR3 region: CSARDTHLANTGELFF. The CDR3 coding sequence is TGCAGTGCTAGAGACACACACCTCGCGAACACCGGGGAGCTGTTTTTT.

The J gene is TRBJ1-1, the V gene TRBV5-1; the D is unclear. Germline loops: CDR1 SGHRS, CDR2 YFSETQ. The CDR3 covers 18 residues. V was pared by 2 bases and J by 1 base, with 21 bases between. CDR3 sequence: CASSFAWSRNLKNTEAFF. CDR3 DNA: TGCGCCAGCAGCTTCGCGTGGAGTCGAAACCTCAAGAACACTGAAGCTTTCTTT.

This clonotype was counted at least ten times. This chain joins TRBV6-1 and TRBJ2-2; 11 bases align to TRBD1. The CDR3 runs 17 residues. V lost 6 bases to trimming and J lost 7 bases; unmatched junction nucleotides: 13. Germline values: CDR1 MNHNS, CDR2 SASEGT. The CDR3 sequence is CASRPITGTGGIGELFF. The CDR3 DNA sequence: TGTGCCAGCAGGCCCATTACGGGGACAGGGGGTATCGGGGAGCTGTTTTTT.